This passage covers 9 T cell receptor beta chains from one sample sequenced in a study of T cell repertoires in cytomegalovirus infection. TCRdb ran MiXCR on the reads and lists one entry per CDR3 protein. The sample yields fewer than 550,000 distinct CDR3 sequences, approximately 17% seen once. Sequenced: CD8+ T cells from PBMCs. These receptors were taken from a human donor in good health (CMV status not recorded). Some clones in this sample may be carry-over from other donors' samples.

The chain employs TRBV6-1 and TRBJ1-1; D is possibly TRBD1 (5 bases). The ends were cut back, 2 bases at V and 0 bases at J, with 10 bases in the middle. Germline assignment: CDR1 MNHNS and CDR2 SASEGT. CDR3 length equals 15 residues. CDR3: CASSEFGAVNTEAFF. CDR3 nucleotides: TGTGCCAGCAGTGAATTCGGGGCCGTGAACACTGAAGCTTTCTTT.

In its sample, this clonotype was seen many times. The DNA for the CDR3 is TGTGCCAGCAGCTTGGTGGGAACCGACAATGAGCAGTTCTTC. It translates to CASSLVGTDNEQFF. V usage is TRBV7-8 and J usage is TRBJ2-1; D uncertain. Trimming removed 3 bases at V and 5 bases at J, with 11 bases between. The CDR3 runs to 14 residues. The germline gives CDR1 SGHVS, CDR2 FQNEAQ.

CDR3 coding DNA: TGCGCCAGCAGCCCGGGGGGGGACTACTCTGAGCAGTTCTTC. Amino acids: CASSPGGDYSEQFF. This chain joins TRBV5-1 and TRBJ2-1; 8 bases map to TRBD2. V was pared by 4 bases and J by 9 bases, with 9 bases of the junction left unmatched. The germline V gene has CDR1 SGHRS and CDR2 YFSETQ. This CDR3 is 14 amino acids long.

This chain uses TRBV20-1 with TRBJ2-2, with 11 bases matching TRBD2. The CDR3 loop spans 17 amino acids. J gave up 4 bases and V 1 base, and 8 bases lay outside the gene matches. CDR1 is DFQATT and CDR2 is SNEGSKA in the germline V gene (reference sequence). The CDR3 DNA is TGCAGTGCTAGAGGGATAGCGGGGGGGCCACGCACCGGGGAGCTGTTTTTT. Translation gives CSARGIAGGPRTGELFF.

Only a few counts were recorded for this clonotype. This rearrangement joins TRBV4-1 to TRBJ1-6; D is perhaps TRBD1 (5 bases). Looked up from germline, CDR1 is MGHRA and CDR2 is YSYEKL. CDR3 length: 16 amino acids. Deletions cut 0 bases from V and 7 bases from J, with 13 bases between. As DNA, the CDR3 is TGCGCCAGCAGCCAAGATTGGGCCAGGGTAAATTCACCCCTCCACTTT. It is translated as CASSQDWARVNSPLHF.

The gene calls are TRBV28 and TRBJ2-7; D is possibly TRBD1 (5 bases). Germline-derived CDR1 and CDR2 are MDHEN and SYDVKM. V lost 6 bases, J lost 4 bases, and 13 bases lay in between. The CDR3 runs 13 residues. The CDR3 region has the DNA TGTGCCAGCAGCCTACTTCCAGGGTACGAGCAGTACTTC. Translated: CASSLLPGYEQYF.

Ten or more counts support this clonotype. The gene calls are TRBV7-9 and TRBJ1-3; no clear D. Trimming removed 3 bases from V and 4 bases from J, with 10 bases in between. The CDR3 consists of 14 residues. Germline assignment: CDR1 SEHNR and CDR2 FQNEAQ (reference sequence). CDR3 residues: CASSFQAAGNTIYF. CDR3 nucleotides: TGTGCCAGCAGCTTTCAGGCGGCGGGAAACACCATATATTTT.

At least ten counts were recorded for this clonotype. The gene calls are TRBV7-9 and TRBJ2-1; 14 nucleotides agree with TRBD2. CDR3 length: 20 amino acids. CDR1 and CDR2 from the germline V gene are SEHNR and FQNEAQ (reference sequence). J lost 4 bases, V lost 4 bases, and 15 bases had no gene match. CDR3 loop: CASSSTRLAGGRPGYNEQFF. For the CDR3, the DNA is TGTGCCAGCAGCTCCACACGACTAGCGGGAGGGCGGCCCGGATACAATGAGCAGTTCTTC.

This clonotype has at least ten counts. The chain joins TRBV6-6 to TRBJ2-3; TRBD1 matches at 10 bases. CDR3 size: 18 residues. V trimming: 1 base; J trimming: 1 base; junction bases outside the gene matches: 8. Germline CDR1 reads MNHNY; CDR2 reads SVGAGI (reference sequence). The CDR3 loop reads CASSYFPIGQGGTDTQYF. The CDR3 DNA follows: TGTGCCAGCAGTTACTTCCCTATCGGACAGGGGGGCACAGATACGCAGTATTTT.